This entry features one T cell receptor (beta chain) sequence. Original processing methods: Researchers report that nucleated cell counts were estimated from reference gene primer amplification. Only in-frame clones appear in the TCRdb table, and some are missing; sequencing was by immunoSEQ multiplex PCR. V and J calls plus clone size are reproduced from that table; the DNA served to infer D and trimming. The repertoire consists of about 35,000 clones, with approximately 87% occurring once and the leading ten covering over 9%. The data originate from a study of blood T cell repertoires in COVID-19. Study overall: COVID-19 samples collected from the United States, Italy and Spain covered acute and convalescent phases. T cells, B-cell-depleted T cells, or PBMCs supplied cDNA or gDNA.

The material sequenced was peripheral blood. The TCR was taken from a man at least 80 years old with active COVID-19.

CDR3 loop: CASSLNRGSGNTIYF. Written as DNA, the CDR3 is TGTGCCAGCAGTTTAAACAGGGGGTCCGGAAACACCATATATTTT. The V gene is TRBV27, the J gene TRBJ1-3, with 8 bases matching TRBD1. Germline-derived CDR1 and CDR2 are MNHEY and SMNVEV (reference sequence). V shed 2 bases, J shed 4 bases, and the junction held 4 bases outside the gene matches. This CDR3 comprises 15 residues.